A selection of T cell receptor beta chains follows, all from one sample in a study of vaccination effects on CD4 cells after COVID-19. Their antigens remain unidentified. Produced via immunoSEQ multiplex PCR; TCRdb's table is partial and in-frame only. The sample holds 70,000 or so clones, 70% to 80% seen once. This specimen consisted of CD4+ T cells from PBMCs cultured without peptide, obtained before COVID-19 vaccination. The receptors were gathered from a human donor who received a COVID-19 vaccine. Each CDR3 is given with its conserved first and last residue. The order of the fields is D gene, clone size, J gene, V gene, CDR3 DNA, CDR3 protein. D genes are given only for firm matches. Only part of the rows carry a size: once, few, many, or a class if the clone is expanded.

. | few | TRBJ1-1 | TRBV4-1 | TGCGCCAGCAGCCAAGCTCGGGACGGCACTGAAGCTTTCTTT | CASSQARDGTEAFF
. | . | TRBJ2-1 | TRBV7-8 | TGTGCCGTCCGGCGGGGCGATGAGCAGTTCTTC | CAVRRGDEQFF
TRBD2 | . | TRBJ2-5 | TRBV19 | TGTGCCAGTACCTCGACTAGCGGGGGGACCCAGTACTTC | CASTSTSGGTQYF
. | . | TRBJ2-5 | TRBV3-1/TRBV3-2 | TGTGCCAGCAGCCAAGATAAGGCCGGGTCTGGGGGAGAGACCCAGTACTTC | CASSQDKAGSGGETQYF
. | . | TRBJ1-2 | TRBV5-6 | TGTGCCAGCATAACCCTCGGGGGGGCTAACTATGGCTACACCTTC | CASITLGGANYGYTF
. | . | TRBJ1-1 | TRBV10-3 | TGTGCCATCAAATTAAGGGAGTTCACTGAAGCTTTCTTT | CAIKLREFTEAFF
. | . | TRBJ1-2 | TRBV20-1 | TGCAGTGCTAGTAAAGGGAGCGGCTACACCTTC | CSASKGSGYTF
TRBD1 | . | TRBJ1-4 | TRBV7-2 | TGTGCCAGCAGCTTAGAAGGGACAGCTGGGGAAAAACTGTTTTTT | CASSLEGTAGEKLFF
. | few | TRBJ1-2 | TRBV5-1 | TGCGCCAGCAGCCCCGGCAGGGTTGACTATGGCTACACCTTC | CASSPGRVDYGYTF
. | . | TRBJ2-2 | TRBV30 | TGTGCCTGGAGTGTCAGGACTGTGAACACCGGGGAGCTGTTTTTT | CAWSVRTVNTGELFF
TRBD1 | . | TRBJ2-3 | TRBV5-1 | TGCGCCAGCAGCTTCGACAGGGAGTCACATACGCAGTATTTT | CASSFDRESHTQYF
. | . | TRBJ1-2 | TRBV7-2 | TGTGCCAGCAGCCAAAATCTTGACAACTATGGCTACACCTTC | CASSQNLDNYGYTF
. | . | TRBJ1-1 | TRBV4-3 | TGCGCCAGCAGCCGAGACCGGGCCCCGAACACTGAAGCTTTCTTT | CASSRDRAPNTEAFF
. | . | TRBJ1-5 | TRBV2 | TGTGCCAGCAGTGACGGCCAGGCCGTCGATCAGCCCCAGCATTTT | CASSDGQAVDQPQHF
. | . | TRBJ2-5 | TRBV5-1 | TGCGCCAGCAGCACGGAACCGACCCCGGCAACGGAGACCCAGTACTTC | CASSTEPTPATETQYF
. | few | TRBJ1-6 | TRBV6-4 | TGTGCCAGCAGTGTACACAGGGACCAGTCACCCCTCCACTTT | CASSVHRDQSPLHF